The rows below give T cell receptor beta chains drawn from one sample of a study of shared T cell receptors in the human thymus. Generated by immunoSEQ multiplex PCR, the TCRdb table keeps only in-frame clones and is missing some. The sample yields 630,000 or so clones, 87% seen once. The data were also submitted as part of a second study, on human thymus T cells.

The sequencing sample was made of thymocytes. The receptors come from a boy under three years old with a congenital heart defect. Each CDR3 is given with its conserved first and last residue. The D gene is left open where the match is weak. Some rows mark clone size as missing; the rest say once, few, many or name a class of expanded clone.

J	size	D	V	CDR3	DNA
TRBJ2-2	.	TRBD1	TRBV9	CASSPQTGTGYISGELFF	TGTGCCAGCAGCCCCCAAACCGGGACAGGGTATATCAGCGGGGAGCTGTTTTTT
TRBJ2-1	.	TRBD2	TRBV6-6	CASRIAGCEQFF	TGTGCCAGCAGAATAGCGGGATGCGAGCAGTTCTTC
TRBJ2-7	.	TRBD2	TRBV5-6	CASSLSRGTSGVYEQYF	TGTGCCAGCAGCTTGAGTCGAGGGACTAGCGGGGTCTACGAGCAGTACTTC
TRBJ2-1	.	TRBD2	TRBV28	CASSPHGSGGGVGEQFF	TGTGCCAGCAGCCCCCACGGTAGCGGGGGGGGTGTAGGTGAGCAGTTCTTC
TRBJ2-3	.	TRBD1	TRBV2	CASSEETGKSDTQYF	TGTGCCAGCAGTGAAGAGACAGGGAAGTCAGATACGCAGTATTTT
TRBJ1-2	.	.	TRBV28	CASSLPRAPRFDGYTF	TGTGCCAGCAGTTTGCCCAGGGCGCCCCGCTTTGATGGCTACACCTTC
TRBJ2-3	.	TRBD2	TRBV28	CASSRTSGNRTDTQYF	TGTGCCAGCAGTCGCACTAGCGGGAATCGCACAGATACGCAGTATTTT
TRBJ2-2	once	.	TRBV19	CASSIGGGGPGELFF	TGTGCCAGTAGTATAGGAGGAGGGGGCCCCGGGGAGCTGTTTTTT
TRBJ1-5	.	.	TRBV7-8	CASSFLQGEMDQPQHF	TGTGCCAGCAGCTTTCTCCAGGGCGAGATGGATCAGCCCCAGCATTTT
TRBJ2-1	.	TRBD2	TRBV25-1	CASSRRTSNEQFF	TGTGCCAGCAGTAGGAGGACTAGCAATGAGCAGTTCTTC
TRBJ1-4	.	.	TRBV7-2	CASSLSSWPDATNEKLFF	TGTGCCAGCAGCTTATCTAGCTGGCCGGACGCAACTAATGAAAAACTGTTTTTT